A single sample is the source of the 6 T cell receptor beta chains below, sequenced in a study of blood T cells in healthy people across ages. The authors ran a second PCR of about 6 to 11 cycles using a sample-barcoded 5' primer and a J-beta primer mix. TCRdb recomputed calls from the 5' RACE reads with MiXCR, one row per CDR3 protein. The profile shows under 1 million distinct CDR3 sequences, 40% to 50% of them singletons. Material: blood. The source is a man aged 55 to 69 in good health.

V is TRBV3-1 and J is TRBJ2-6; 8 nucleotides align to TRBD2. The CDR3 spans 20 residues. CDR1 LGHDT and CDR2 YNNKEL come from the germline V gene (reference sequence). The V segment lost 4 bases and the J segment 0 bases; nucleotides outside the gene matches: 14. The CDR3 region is CASSPKSSSGVSSGANVLTF. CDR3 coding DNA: TGTGCCAGCAGCCCTAAATCGAGTAGCGGGGTGTCCTCTGGGGCCAACGTCCTGACTTTC.

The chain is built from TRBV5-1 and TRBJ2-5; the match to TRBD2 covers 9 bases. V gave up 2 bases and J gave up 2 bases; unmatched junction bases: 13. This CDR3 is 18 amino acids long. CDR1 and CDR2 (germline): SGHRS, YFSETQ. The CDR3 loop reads CASSLTLGGGVSQETQYF. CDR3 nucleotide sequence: TGCGCCAGCAGCTTAACCTTAGGCGGGGGGGTTTCACAAGAGACCCAGTACTTC. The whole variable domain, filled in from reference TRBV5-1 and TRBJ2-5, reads KAGVTQTPRYLIKTRGQQVTLSCSPISGHRSVSWYQQTPGQGLQFLFEYFSETQRNKGNFPGRFSGRQFSNSRSEMNVSTLELGDSALYLCASSLTLGGGVSQETQYFGPGTRLLVL.

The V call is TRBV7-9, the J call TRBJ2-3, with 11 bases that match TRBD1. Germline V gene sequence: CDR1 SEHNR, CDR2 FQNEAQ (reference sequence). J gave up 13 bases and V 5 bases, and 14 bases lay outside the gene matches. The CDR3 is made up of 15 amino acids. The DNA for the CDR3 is TGTGCCAGCAGCCTTAATGTGGGACAGGGGGAATCTGAGTATTTT. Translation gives CASSLNVGQGESEYF. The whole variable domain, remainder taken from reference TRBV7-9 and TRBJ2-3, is DTGVSQNPRHKITKRGQNVTFRCDPISEHNRLYWYRQTLGQGPEFLTYFQNEAQLEKSRLLSDRFSAERPKGSFSTLEIQRTEQGDSAMYLCASSLNVGQGESEYFGPGTRLTVL.

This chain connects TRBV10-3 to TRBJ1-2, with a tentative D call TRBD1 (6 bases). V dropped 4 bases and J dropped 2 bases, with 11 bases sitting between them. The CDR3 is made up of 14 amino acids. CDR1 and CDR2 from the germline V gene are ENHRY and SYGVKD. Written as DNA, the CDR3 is TGTGCCATCAGTGTTGAACAGGGAAACTATGGCTACACCTTC. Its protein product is CAISVEQGNYGYTF.

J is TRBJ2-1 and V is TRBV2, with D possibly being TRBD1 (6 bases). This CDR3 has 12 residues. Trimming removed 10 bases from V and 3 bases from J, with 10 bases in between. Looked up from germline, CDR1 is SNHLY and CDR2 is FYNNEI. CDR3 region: CAIVRGYNEQFF. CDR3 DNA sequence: TGTGCCATAGTCAGGGGCTACAATGAGCAGTTCTTC.

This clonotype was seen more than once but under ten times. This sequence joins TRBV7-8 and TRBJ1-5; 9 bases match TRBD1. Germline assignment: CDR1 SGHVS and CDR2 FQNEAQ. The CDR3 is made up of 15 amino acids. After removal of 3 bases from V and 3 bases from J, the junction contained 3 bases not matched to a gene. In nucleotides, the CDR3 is TGTGCCAGCAGCTTCGGGACAGGGAACAATCAGCCCCAGCATTTT. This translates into CASSFGTGNNQPQHF.